This entry concerns a single TCR beta chain. This specimen belongs to a study of control samples from healthy donors and cancer patients. Measured with immunoSEQ multiplex PCR; TCRdb has only the in-frame clones, and not every one. The repertoire includes approximately 49,000 clones, around 86% of them detected once, and around 2.8% sits in the top ten. Sequencing was performed on PBMCs. The sequence was obtained from a woman aged 45-60 years with lung cancer.

The CDR3 DNA follows: TGTGCCAGCAGCTTAGGACGGTCCACAGATACGCAGTATTTT. It translates to CASSLGRSTDTQYF. V and J are TRBV7-2 and TRBJ2-3; D call uncertain. Germline V gene data show CDR1 as SGHTA and CDR2 as FQGNSA. CDR3 length: 14 amino acids. V gave up 1 base and J gave up 2 bases, with 7 bases separating them.